This T cell receptor (beta chain) was sequenced during a study of blood T cell repertoires in COVID-19. About the study: Spain, Italy and the United States supplied samples that represented acute and convalescent COVID-19. Sources were T cells, B-cell-depleted T cells, or PBMCs; the material itself was cDNA or gDNA.

This CDR3 has 15 residues. Between the trimmed V and J ends, which lost 3 bases and 0 bases, there was a span of 9 bases. CDR1 is SNHLY, CDR2 FYNNEI, per germline. Original data processing: Nucleated cell counts were estimated from reference gene primer amplification. Profiled with immunoSEQ multiplex PCR; TCRdb holds only in-frame clones, not every one. That table is the source of V, J and clone size, and D and trimming were worked out from the DNA. This sample has 200,000 or so clones, with around nine tenths found just once. This clone appeared a single time. The sequencing input was peripheral blood. This sequence was found in a man in his 60s with COVID-19, enrolled during active disease. This chain uses TRBV2 with TRBJ1-3, with D unclear. CDR3 loop: CASSEREFSGNTIYF. DNA of the CDR3: TGTGCCAGCAGTGAGCGAGAGTTCTCTGGAAACACCATATATTTT.